The 3 T cell receptor beta chains listed next were all sequenced from one sample in a study of blood T cell repertoires in COVID-19. Profiled with immunoSEQ multiplex PCR; TCRdb holds only in-frame clones, not every one. In the table there are around 250,000 clones, 70% to 90% of which are singletons. The sample was PBMCs or T cells enriched from blood (not recorded which). Source of these receptors: a man between 18 and 29 years old who had recovered from COVID-19.

This clone appeared once. The V and J genes are TRBV3-1 (or the pseudogene TRBV3-2) and TRBJ2-1; possibly TRBD2 for D (5 bases). V lost 3 bases and J 10 bases, leaving 22 bases between the germline ends. Per germline, CDR1 LGHDT and CDR2 YNNKEL (reference sequence). CDR3 size: 16 residues. The CDR3 region has the DNA TGTGCCAGCAGCCACTTGGGGAGTAGCTTTGGTGGCGAGCAGTTCTTC. Translating gives CASSHLGSSFGGEQFF.

The V and J genes are TRBV10-2 and TRBJ2-1; 9 bases line up with TRBD2. Germline V lookup: CDR1 WSHSY, CDR2 SAAADI. The CDR3 totals 14 residues. The J segment lost 2 bases and the V segment lost 6 bases, leaving 2 bases of the junction unmatched. The CDR3 here is CASRRGGAYNEQFF. CDR3 coding DNA: TGCGCCAGCAGGCGGGGGGGCGCCTACAATGAGCAGTTCTTC.

V is TRBV27 and J is TRBJ2-5; 8 bases align to TRBD1. V lost 3 bases and J lost 4; bases outside the gene matches: 4. CDR3 length: 14 amino acids. Per the germline V gene, CDR1 is MNHEY and CDR2 is SMNVEV (reference sequence). The chain's CDR3 is CASSFGQGGETQYF. The CDR3 DNA reads as TGTGCCAGCAGTTTCGGACAGGGCGGAGAGACCCAGTACTTC.